These 22 T cell receptor beta chains originate from one sample sequenced in a study of graft-versus-host responses after intestinal transplantation. These receptors lack a known antigen. Assay used: immunoSEQ multiplex PCR; TCRdb lists only in-frame clones, some missing. The table includes 100,000 to 130,000 clones, 87% detected once. Source: unstimulated CD4+ T cells sorted from spleen or lymph node cells, taken before transplant. The source is a human donor who was the organ donor for an intestinal transplant.

V is TRBV29-1 and J is TRBJ2-7; no clear D. Germline V CDR1 and CDR2: SQVTM, ANQGSEA. The CDR3 loop spans 14 amino acids. V lost 8 bases to trimming and J lost 3 bases, with 20 bases between them. Here the CDR3 DNA reads TGCAGCTCAAACAGTAGCAGCCCCCACTACGAGCAGTACTTC. Its protein product is CSSNSSSPHYEQYF.

Notes on this clone: This same CDR3 is encoded by further DNA sequences in the sample. The chain joins TRBV9 to TRBJ1-5; D possibly corresponds to TRBD1 (5 bases). CDR1 SGDLS and CDR2 YYNGEE come from the germline V gene. CDR3 size: 14 residues. Trimming left V 2 bases short and J 7 bases short, with 13 bases between. CDR3 in DNA: TGTGCCAGCAGCGTTGGGCAGGGAAACCAGCCCCAGCATTTT. This translates into CASSVGQGNQPQHF.

This clone is a singleton in its sample. This chain uses TRBV29-1 with TRBJ1-2, with TRBD1 as a possible D gene (5 bases). This CDR3 has 12 amino acids. Germline V CDR1 and CDR2: SQVTM, ANQGSEA. Between the trimmed V and J ends, which lost 5 bases and 5 bases, there was a span of 12 bases. The CDR3 here is CSVLTGTYGYTF. The CDR3 DNA is TGCAGCGTTCTCACGGGGACTTATGGCTACACCTTC.

Details on this clone: Other DNA sequences from this sample encode an identical CDR3 as well. The rearrangement joins TRBV29-1 to TRBJ2-3; 7 nucleotides line up with TRBD2. Germline values: CDR1 SQVTM, CDR2 ANQGSEA. Unmatched junction bases numbered 7, after V lost 4 bases and J lost 6 bases. The CDR3 totals 13 residues. The CDR3 spells CSVGGGGRDTQYF. The CDR3 region has the DNA TGCAGCGTTGGTGGGGGAGGGAGGGATACGCAGTATTTT.

CDR3 in amino acids: CASSLDRDYEQYF. The CDR3 DNA reads TGCGCCAGCAGCTTGGACAGGGACTACGAGCAGTACTTC. The rearrangement links TRBV5-1 to TRBJ2-7, with D tentatively TRBD1 (6 bases). Trimming took off 0 bases at V and 3 bases at J, with 7 bases between the two ends. Germline lookup yields CDR1 SGHRS and CDR2 YFSETQ. The CDR3 has 13 amino acids.

This chain uses TRBV13 with TRBJ2-5; D remains unclear. The CDR3 loop spans 14 amino acids. Germline values: CDR1 PRHDT, CDR2 FYEKMQ (reference sequence). Between the trimmed V and J ends, which lost 2 bases and 3 bases, there was a span of 10 bases. The chain's CDR3 is CASSLQAREETQYF. In DNA, the CDR3 is TGTGCCAGCAGCTTACAGGCTCGGGAAGAGACCCAGTACTTC.

The chain links TRBV6-6 to TRBJ1-5; tentatively, D is TRBD1 (5 bases). The CDR3 totals 15 residues. The germline gives CDR1 MNHNY, CDR2 SVGAGI (reference sequence). V was cut by 2 bases and J by 7 bases, with 15 bases left in between. The CDR3 is CASSYELNRGQPQHF. As DNA, the CDR3 is TGTGCCAGCAGTTACGAGTTAAATAGGGGCCAGCCCCAGCATTTT.

J is TRBJ2-3 and V is TRBV5-6; weak D call: TRBD1 (5 bases). Deletions cut 0 bases from V and 0 bases from J, with 14 bases between. The CDR3 is 17 residues long. From germline, CDR1 is SGHDT and CDR2 YYEEEE. In DNA form, the CDR3 reads TGTGCCAGCAGCTTGGCTTTTTCGACAGCTAGCACAGATACGCAGTATTTT. Protein sequence: CASSLAFSTASTDTQYF.

The chain recombines TRBV6-1 with TRBJ1-2, with TRBD1 matching over 8 bases. J was trimmed by 13 bases and V by 8 bases; bases with no gene match: 9. CDR1 is MNHNS and CDR2 is SASEGT in the germline V gene. The CDR3 spans 11 residues. The DNA for the CDR3 is TGTGCCAGCCATCGGGGACAGGTTCTCACCTTC. Amino acid sequence: CASHRGQVLTF.

The chain uses TRBV7-2 and TRBJ1-6; no definite D call. The germline CDR1 and CDR2 sequences are SGHTA and FQGNSA. V was clipped by 5 bases and J by 6 bases, with 2 bases between them. This CDR3 has 11 amino acids. For the CDR3, the DNA is TGTGCCAGCAGCGGTAATTCACCCCTCCACTTT. It translates to CASSGNSPLHF.

V usage is TRBV29-1 and J usage is TRBJ2-7, with D tentatively TRBD2 (7 bases). Germline V CDR1 and CDR2: SQVTM, ANQGSEA. The CDR3 length is 14 residues. V lost 4 bases, J lost 3 bases, and 16 bases lay in between. The CDR3 DNA follows: TGCAGCGTTGTGGGGGGGCCTGGATTCTACGAGCAGTACTTC. It yields the protein CSVVGGPGFYEQYF.

V and J are TRBV18 and TRBJ1-2; 7 bases map to TRBD1. This CDR3 is 13 amino acids long. The germline CDR1 and CDR2 sequences are KGHSH and LQKENI. V lost 6 bases to trimming and J lost 8 bases; unmatched junction nucleotides: 9. This chain's CDR3 is CASSRDSRWGYTF. The CDR3 DNA sequence: TGTGCCAGCTCCCGGGACAGCCGCTGGGGCTACACCTTC.

To note about this clone: Within the sample, other DNA sequences also encode this same CDR3. DNA of the CDR3: TGCGCCAGCAGCTTGGATTTGGGCTATGGCTACACCTTC. Translation: CASSLDLGYGYTF. The rearrangement links TRBV5-1 to TRBJ1-2; D gene unclear. The CDR3 contains 13 residues. From germline, CDR1 is SGHRS and CDR2 YFSETQ. Trimming removed 0 bases at V and 4 bases at J, with 7 bases between.

This clone was counted a single time. V usage is TRBV4-1 and J usage is TRBJ2-7; D may be TRBD1 (6 bases). Per germline, CDR1 MGHRA and CDR2 YSYEKL. V dropped 3 bases and J dropped 0 bases, with 18 bases sitting between them. The CDR3 covers 17 residues. The CDR3 coding sequence is TGCGCCAGCAGCCAGATACTAACAGGGTTGAGCTCCTACGAGCAGTACTTC. This sequence encodes CASSQILTGLSSYEQYF.

The chain couples TRBV13 to TRBJ2-5, with a tentative D call TRBD1 (6 bases). Trimming took off 5 bases at V and 5 bases at J, with 18 bases between the two ends. Germline values: CDR1 PRHDT, CDR2 FYEKMQ (reference sequence). The CDR3 length is 15 residues. The CDR3 spells CASSQTGTRRETQYF. The CDR3 DNA is TGTGCCAGCAGCCAAACCGGGACACGGAGGGAGACCCAGTACTTC.

The rearrangement uses TRBV9 and TRBJ1-2; D gene ambiguous. V gave up 3 bases and J gave up 4 bases, with 13 bases separating them. CDR1 is SGDLS, CDR2 YYNGEE, per germline. This CDR3 is 14 amino acids long. The CDR3 region is CASSGGVARYGYTF. The CDR3 DNA reads as TGTGCCAGCAGCGGAGGAGTCGCCCGCTATGGCTACACCTTC.

The V gene is TRBV5-1, the J gene TRBJ2-5; 7 bases fit TRBD2. V lost 4 bases, J lost 0 bases, and 9 bases stayed unmatched. This CDR3 comprises 16 residues. Germline CDR1 and CDR2: SGHRS and YFSETQ. In nucleotides, the CDR3 is TGCGCCAGCAGCCCCTCGAGCGGGGTCTACCAAGAGACCCAGTACTTC. Its protein is CASSPSSGVYQETQYF.

The chain recombines TRBV5-1 with TRBJ2-7; D gene unclear. Germline V CDR1 and CDR2: SGHRS, YFSETQ. The V end was cut by 5 bases, the J end by 4 bases, with 7 bases between. This CDR3 comprises 11 residues. The CDR3 spells CASSNEYEQYF. As DNA, the CDR3 is TGCGCCAGCAGTAATGAGTACGAGCAGTACTTC.

This rearrangement joins TRBV6-1 to TRBJ1-3, with D possibly matching TRBD1 (6 bases). V was pared by 7 bases and J by 4 bases, with 17 bases between. From germline, CDR1 is MNHNS and CDR2 SASEGT. The CDR3 is made up of 15 amino acids. The CDR3 spells CASTDPPGVGNTIYF. The CDR3 bases are TGTGCCAGCACAGACCCCCCAGGGGTCGGAAACACCATATATTTT.

V is TRBV11-3 and J is TRBJ2-1, with 9 bases fitting TRBD2. J was trimmed by 8 bases and V by 3 bases; bases with no gene match: 5. CDR1 is SGHNT, CDR2 YENEEA, per germline. The CDR3 sequence is 14 residues long. The CDR3 loop reads CASSLRGGYDEQFF. CDR3 bases: TGTGCCAGCAGCTTGCGGGGGGGGTACGATGAGCAGTTCTTC.

The CDR3: CASSIAAPDTQYF. For the CDR3, the DNA is TGTGCCAGTAGTATAGCGGCCCCAGATACGCAGTATTTT. V is TRBV19 and J is TRBJ2-3, with no clear D. CDR1 and CDR2 (germline): LNHDA, SQIVND (reference sequence). The V end was cut by 1 base, the J end by 4 bases, with 6 bases between. The CDR3 has 13 amino acids.

This clone was observed a handful of times. The V call is TRBV6-1, the J call TRBJ2-3, with 14 bases fitting TRBD2. Trimming removed 4 bases from V and 2 bases from J; junction bases left unmatched: 5. CDR3 size: 17 residues. Germline V gene lookup returns CDR1 MNHNS and CDR2 SASEGT. CDR3 protein: CASSGGLAGGSTDTQYF. The DNA for the CDR3 is TGTGCCAGCAGTGGTGGACTAGCGGGGGGCTCCACAGATACGCAGTATTTT.